A single T cell receptor (beta chain) is shown here with its context. Its matching antigen is unknown. Profiles of TCR beta VDJ and CDR3 were generated from a genomic DNA template. TCRdb itself ran the reads through MiXCR, one entry per CDR3 protein. Here the sample spans around 180,000 distinct CDR3 sequences, 64% being singletons. The CDR3 totals 14 residues. The germline V gene encodes CDR1 SNHLY and CDR2 FYNNEI. Losses at the gene ends were 9 bases for V and 2 bases for J; bases not matched to a gene: 6. The source of the sample is a study of CD8+CD57+ T cells in acquired aplastic anemia. Across the whole study: Sorted CD4+ and CD8+ cells gave a mean 3.2 ug DNA, range about 0.2 to 27.4 ug.

General study points: CD8+ Simpson's diversity showed no significant patient-control difference. In common between the patients and the controls were more than 25 CD8+ CDR3 sequences.

The rearrangement uses TRBV2 and TRBJ2-7; the match to TRBD1 covers 11 bases. This TCR derives from a human donor with severe aplastic anemia or a healthy control (not recorded which). Sequencing was carried out using sorted CD4+, CD8+, or CD8+CD57+ T cells (not recorded which) from PBMCs. CDR3 region: CARGVGQGAYEQYF. In nucleotides, the CDR3 is TGTGCCAGGGGCGTGGGACAGGGGGCCTACGAGCAGTACTTC.